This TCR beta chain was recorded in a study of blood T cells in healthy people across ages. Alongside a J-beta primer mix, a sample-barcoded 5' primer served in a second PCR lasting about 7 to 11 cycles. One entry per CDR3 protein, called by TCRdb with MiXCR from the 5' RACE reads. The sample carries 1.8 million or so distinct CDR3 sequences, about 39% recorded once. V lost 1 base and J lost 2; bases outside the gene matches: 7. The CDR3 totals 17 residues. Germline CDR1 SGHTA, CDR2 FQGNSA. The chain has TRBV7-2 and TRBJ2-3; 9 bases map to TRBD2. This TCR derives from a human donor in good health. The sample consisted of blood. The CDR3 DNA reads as TGTGCCAGCAGCTTAGTTTGGGTAGCGGGGGACACAGATACGCAGTATTTT. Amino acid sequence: CASSLVWVAGDTDTQYF.